The entry below gives a single TCR beta chain sequence along with its context. The data were obtained in a study of T cells in Graves' hyperthyroidism and ophthalmopathy. The source material, RNA transcripts, was used to amplify TCR beta CDR3 regions. HTBI primers were used for first-round RT-PCR of the TCR CDR3. TCRdb reanalysed the multiplex PCR reads using MiXCR and keeps one entry per CDR3 protein. The sample lists 540,000 or so distinct CDR3 sequences; more than 15% were seen once. The CDR3 is made up of 15 amino acids. Germline-derived CDR1 and CDR2 are MNHEY and SVGAGI. J lost 1 base, V lost 0 bases, and 2 bases had no gene match.

Sequences were obtained from blood. The rearrangement uses TRBV6-5 and TRBJ1-2; 7 positions agree with TRBD1. The origin of this receptor is a woman in her twenties or thirties with Graves' hyperthyroidism. CDR3 in amino acids: CASSYSSGGNYGYTF. The CDR3 DNA reads as TGTGCCAGCAGTTACTCATCAGGGGGTAACTATGGCTACACCTTC.